Below, 16 T cell receptor beta chains from the same sample are listed, as sequenced in a study of T-cell memory formation after mild COVID-19. TCRdb passed the 5' RACE reads through MiXCR, listing each CDR3 protein once. The sample includes hundreds of thousands of distinct CDR3 sequences, approximately 21% seen only once; the top ten take about 8.7%. What was sequenced was PBMCs or a T cell subset sorted from them (not recorded which). These receptors all come from an adult woman who had mild COVID-19 (a few samples of this study predate the infection). Cell type and time point are not known.

This clonotype was recorded a few times. The chain combines TRBV14 with TRBJ1-1; 7 bases are shared with TRBD1. This CDR3 comprises 15 residues. Germline CDR1 and CDR2: SGHDN and FVKESK. J lost 6 bases, V lost 0 bases, and 7 bases had no gene match. The CDR3 DNA sequence: TGTGCCAGCAGCCAAGATTGGCCAGGGGGTCCTGAAGCTTTCTTT. This translates into CASSQDWPGGPEAFF.

V gene TRBV12-3 or TRBV12-4 combines with J gene TRBJ1-4, with 8 bases aligning to TRBD1. V lost 4 bases to trimming and J lost 5 bases; unmatched junction nucleotides: 0. CDR3 length equals 13 residues. This CDR3 is CASSWTGNEKLFF. In nucleotides, the CDR3 is TGTGCCAGCAGTTGGACAGGGAATGAAAAACTGTTTTTT.

This clonotype was detected only a few times. The J gene is TRBJ2-3, the V gene TRBV5-1; 9 nucleotides match TRBD1. The trim removed 1 base at V and 2 bases at J, leaving 5 bases unmatched. There are 16 residues in the CDR3. Germline V CDR1 and CDR2: SGHRS, YFSETQ. CDR3 nucleotide sequence: TGCGCCAGCAGCTTGCCGACAGGGGGAATCACAGATACGCAGTATTTT. This gives the protein CASSLPTGGITDTQYF. Full variable domain (outside the CDR3, taken from reference TRBV5-1 and TRBJ2-3): KAGVTQTPRYLIKTRGQQVTLSCSPISGHRSVSWYQQTPGQGLQFLFEYFSETQRNKGNFPGRFSGRQFSNSRSEMNVSTLELGDSALYLCASSLPTGGITDTQYFGPGTRLTVL.

J is TRBJ2-6 and V is TRBV14, with 10 bases matching TRBD1. This CDR3 has 17 amino acids. Germline loops: CDR1 SGHDN, CDR2 FVKESK. Trimming removed 4 bases from V and 2 bases from J; junction bases left unmatched: 5. CDR3 amino acids: CASSRLTGGAGANVLTF. CDR3 bases: TGTGCCAGCAGCCGACTGACAGGGGGCGCTGGGGCCAACGTCCTGACTTTC.

The genes are TRBV6-6 and TRBJ2-5, with D possibly being TRBD2 (5 bases). This CDR3 has 14 residues. Germline CDR1 MNHNY, CDR2 SVGAGI (reference sequence). Trimming removed 2 bases at V and 3 bases at J, with 10 bases between. The CDR3 spells CASSYPDGEETQYF. As DNA, the CDR3 is TGTGCCAGCAGTTACCCGGACGGGGAAGAGACCCAGTACTTC.

The gene calls are TRBV19 and TRBJ2-7; 8 nucleotides align to TRBD2. Per germline, CDR1 LNHDA and CDR2 SQIVND (reference sequence). This CDR3 is 14 amino acids long. J was trimmed by 3 bases and V by 6 bases; bases with no gene match: 7. The CDR3 sequence is CASSQSGLGYEQYF. Written as DNA, the CDR3 is TGTGCCAGTAGCCAGTCGGGACTAGGCTACGAGCAGTACTTC.

This chain joins TRBV5-1 and TRBJ2-2; D is possibly TRBD2 (7 bases). The CDR3 is 18 amino acids. Germline CDR1 reads SGHRS; CDR2 reads YFSETQ. Trimming took off 0 bases at V and 6 bases at J, with 21 bases between the two ends. CDR3: CASSLAPFGGPLPGELFF. The CDR3 nucleotides are TGCGCCAGCAGCTTGGCCCCATTCGGGGGGCCCCTCCCCGGGGAGCTGTTTTTT.

This chain connects TRBV5-1 to TRBJ1-2, with 11 bases identical to TRBD1. V was clipped by 4 bases and J by 0 bases; unmatched bases: 5. Germline CDR1 SGHRS, CDR2 YFSETQ. The CDR3 runs 16 residues. The CDR3 loop is CASSPDRGLANYGYTF. The CDR3 DNA follows: TGCGCCAGCAGCCCGGACAGGGGGCTGGCTAACTATGGCTACACCTTC.

The V gene is TRBV6-1, the J gene TRBJ2-1; 7 nucleotides line up with TRBD1. Germline lookup yields CDR1 MNHNS and CDR2 SASEGT. J gave up 3 bases and V 8 bases, and 10 bases lay outside the gene matches. This CDR3 has 15 residues. The CDR3 nucleotides read TGTGCCAGCGGGGCCTGGACAGGCCTCTACAATGAGCAGTTCTTC. It codes for CASGAWTGLYNEQFF.

V gene TRBV7-8 combines with J gene TRBJ2-5; 10 nucleotides align to TRBD1. Unmatched junction bases numbered 7, after V lost 4 bases and J lost 5 bases. The germline CDR1 and CDR2 sequences are SGHVS and FQNEAQ. The CDR3 totals 15 residues. CDR3 sequence: CASSWRTGGGETQYF. CDR3 in DNA: TGTGCCAGCAGCTGGAGGACAGGGGGTGGGGAGACCCAGTACTTC.

The V gene is TRBV28, the J gene TRBJ1-1; D is ambiguous. V dropped 4 bases and J dropped 8 bases, with 14 bases sitting between them. The CDR3 spans 13 residues. The germline CDR1 and CDR2 sequences are MDHEN and SYDVKM. In DNA, the CDR3 is TGTGCCAGCAGTTCAACAATGATGTACGAAGCTTTCTTT. It is translated as CASSSTMMYEAFF.

The chain carries TRBV7-9 and TRBJ1-3; 9 nucleotides match TRBD1. The CDR3 is 18 residues long. V was clipped by 3 bases and J by 0 bases; unmatched bases: 9. The germline V gene encodes CDR1 SEHNR and CDR2 FQNEAQ (reference sequence). The chain's CDR3 is CASSFPGTGKNSGNTIYF. The CDR3 DNA sequence: TGTGCCAGCAGCTTCCCCGGGACAGGGAAAAACTCTGGAAACACCATATATTTT. Combining the CDR3 with reference TRBV7-9 and TRBJ1-3 gives the whole variable domain DTGVSQNPRHKITKRGQNVTFRCDPISEHNRLYWYRQTLGQGPEFLTYFQNEAQLEKSRLLSDRFSAERPKGSFSTLEIQRTEQGDSAMYLCASSFPGTGKNSGNTIYFGEGSWLTVV.

The CDR3, as DNA: TGTGCCAGCAGTGTTCGTGCGGGCGGGGGGTCATCCTACAATGAGCAGTTCTTC. It codes for CASSVRAGGGSSYNEQFF. The gene calls are TRBV25-1 and TRBJ2-1; 8 bases align to TRBD2. Germline CDR1 and CDR2: MGHDK and SYGVNS. The length of the CDR3 is 18 residues. V lost 4 bases, J lost 1 base, and 12 bases stayed unmatched. The variable domain in full, with the rest retrieved from reference TRBV25-1 and TRBJ2-1, is EADIYQTPRYLVIGTGKKITLECSQTMGHDKMYWYQQDPGMELHLIHYSYGVNSTEKGDLSSESTVSRIRTEHFPLTLESARPSHTSQYLCASSVRAGGGSSYNEQFFGPGTRLTVL.

The sample holds a few counts of this clonotype. CDR3 nucleotide sequence: TGTGCCACCAGCAGGTTAGCTCCCAATGAGCAGTTCTTC. Protein: CATSRLAPNEQFF. The chain is built from TRBV15 and TRBJ2-1; no definite D call. CDR1 and CDR2 from the germline V gene are LNHNV and YYDKDF (reference sequence). Trimming took 3 bases from V and 6 from J, leaving 9 bases between them. The CDR3 sequence is 13 residues long.

The chain has TRBV5-5 and TRBJ1-1; D ambiguous. The V end lost 3 bases, the J end lost 1 base, and 7 bases lay between the germline ends. Germline CDR1 reads SGHKS; CDR2 reads YYEKEE (reference sequence). The CDR3 sequence is 13 residues long. This CDR3 is CASSSHWNTEAFF. The CDR3 DNA reads as TGTGCCAGCAGCTCTCATTGGAACACTGAAGCTTTCTTT.

The V call is TRBV7-6, the J call TRBJ2-5; TRBD2 matches 8 bases. V shed 0 bases and J 5 bases; nucleotides not matched to a gene: 8. Looked up from germline, CDR1 is SGHVS and CDR2 is FNYEAQ. The CDR3 totals 16 residues. The DNA for the CDR3 is TGTGCCAGCAGCTTAGCGGCGGGAGGCCCCCGGGAGACCCAGTACTTC. Translation gives CASSLAAGGPRETQYF.